The 13 T cell receptor beta chains presented below share a single source sample, sequenced in a study of identical twins. TCRdb itself ran the 5' RACE reads through MiXCR, one entry per CDR3 protein. The sample records 550,000 to 700,000 distinct CDR3 sequences, 9.5% to 10% being singletons. These data were likewise used in another study, on yellow fever vaccine responses in identical twins.

Sequencing input: PBMCs. The receptors stem from a woman between 18 and 29 years old in good health.

The table lists this clonotype with many counts. The chain recombines TRBV4-3 with TRBJ2-7, with TRBD1 identical over 7 bases. This CDR3 region has 15 residues. Trimming removed 3 bases from V and 7 bases from J; junction bases left unmatched: 12. CDR1 is LGHNA and CDR2 is YSLEER in the germline V gene. This chain's CDR3 is CASSHSRQGSSEQYF. DNA for the CDR3: TGCGCCAGCAGCCACTCCAGACAGGGATCGTCGGAGCAGTACTTC.

This clonotype has at least ten counts. V is TRBV5-1 and J is TRBJ1-1, with D hard to call. The V end lost 1 base, the J end lost 1 base, and 8 bases lay between the germline ends. CDR1 and CDR2 (germline): SGHRS, YFSETQ. This CDR3 is 14 amino acids long. The CDR3 loop is CASSLILGNTEAFF. DNA of the CDR3: TGCGCCAGCAGCTTGATCCTCGGGAACACTGAAGCTTTCTTT.

This clonotype was seen a handful of times. This rearrangement joins TRBV18 to TRBJ1-6; D may be TRBD1 (5 bases). Germline CDR1 KGHSH, CDR2 LQKENI. V lost 6 bases, J lost 7 bases, and 19 bases lay in between. CDR3 length: 16 residues. The CDR3 here is CASSGARGISNSPLHF. The CDR3 bases are TGTGCCAGCTCCGGGGCGCGGGGAATATCCAATTCACCCCTCCACTTT.

Ten or more counts support this clonotype. The chain carries TRBV18 and TRBJ2-5; D possibly corresponds to TRBD1 (5 bases). This CDR3 contains 16 residues. The V gene's germline CDR1 is KGHSH and CDR2 LQKENI. V lost 2 bases to trimming and J lost 4 bases, with 17 bases between them. CDR3 bases: TGTGCCAGCTCACCAAAGGGGTCCCGACAATCAGAGACCCAGTACTTC. Amino acid sequence: CASSPKGSRQSETQYF.

V usage is TRBV7-2 and J usage is TRBJ2-6; TRBD1 is a possible D gene (5 bases). CDR1 and CDR2 from the germline V gene are SGHTA and FQGNSA. Trimming left V 5 bases short and J 0 bases short, with 11 bases between. CDR3 length: 16 residues. The DNA of the CDR3 is TGTGCCAGCAGCCAGGGCCCAGCCTCTGGGGCCAACGTCCTGACTTTC. The encoded protein is CASSQGPASGANVLTF.

This clonotype was counted a few times. The rearrangement uses TRBV12-3 or TRBV12-4 and TRBJ1-2; weak D call: TRBD1 (5 bases). The V end was cut by 6 bases, the J end by 4 bases, with 15 bases between. This CDR3 contains 14 residues. CDR3 in DNA: TGTGCCAGCAGCCGTGGACAATCCCTCTATGGCTACACCTTC. It translates to CASSRGQSLYGYTF.

The rearrangement joins TRBV20-1 to TRBJ2-7; perhaps TRBD1 as D (6 bases). The germline CDR1 and CDR2 sequences are DFQATT and SNEGSKA (reference sequence). V lost 0 bases to trimming and J lost 3 bases, with 15 bases between them. The CDR3 extends over 15 amino acids. The CDR3 DNA is TGCAGTGCTAGAGATTACAGGACAGCTCTCTACGAGCAGTACTTC. Its protein is CSARDYRTALYEQYF.

This clonotype occurred many times. This chain joins TRBV29-1 and TRBJ1-1; D gene uncertain. The V end lost 5 bases, the J end lost 1 base, and 8 bases lay between the germline ends. The germline CDR1 and CDR2 sequences are SQVTM and ANQGSEA. The CDR3 loop spans 12 amino acids. Here the CDR3 reads CSVRPSNTEAFF. The CDR3 DNA sequence: TGCAGCGTTCGACCCTCGAACACTGAAGCTTTCTTT.

This clonotype has just a few counts. The gene calls are TRBV3-1 and TRBJ2-7; D possibly corresponds to TRBD2 (6 bases). CDR1 LGHDT and CDR2 YNNKEL come from the germline V gene (reference sequence). With 1 base removed from V and 7 bases from J, the gap between germline ends came to 17 bases. The CDR3 extends over 15 amino acids. For the CDR3, the DNA is TGTGCCAGCAGCCAAGGGACACCCTCAGGAGGGGAGCAGTACTTC. Translating it yields CASSQGTPSGGEQYF.

This chain joins TRBV29-1 and TRBJ2-7; 14 nucleotides agree with TRBD2. V was clipped by 3 bases and J by 9 bases; unmatched bases: 1. The CDR3 has 12 residues. The germline CDR1 and CDR2 sequences are SQVTM and ANQGSEA. The DNA for the CDR3 is TGCAGCGTTGATGGACTAGCGGGAGGGCAGTACTTC. Translation gives CSVDGLAGGQYF.

This rearrangement joins TRBV20-1 to TRBJ1-6, with 9 bases aligning to TRBD1. Per germline, CDR1 DFQATT and CDR2 SNEGSKA (reference sequence). The length of the CDR3 is 15 residues. The junction had 2 bases not matched to a gene; V was cut back by 5 bases and J by 0 bases. The CDR3 region has the DNA TGCAGTGCTGGGACAGGGAGCTCCTATAATTCACCCCTCCACTTT. Protein: CSAGTGSSYNSPLHF.

V and J are TRBV5-5 and TRBJ2-7; D remains ambiguous. Germline loops: CDR1 SGHKS, CDR2 YYEKEE (reference sequence). Trimming removed 0 bases at V and 1 base at J, with 8 bases between. The CDR3 is made up of 14 amino acids. Here the CDR3 reads CASSLVTVSYEQYF. CDR3 in DNA: TGTGCCAGCAGCTTGGTCACAGTATCCTACGAGCAGTACTTC.

The chain is built from TRBV7-9 and TRBJ2-5; D possibly matches TRBD1 or TRBD2 (5 bases each). Trimming took 3 bases from V and 1 from J, leaving 9 bases between them. Germline CDR1 SEHNR, CDR2 FQNEAQ (reference sequence). The CDR3 is 14 residues long. The CDR3 protein is CASSLVGTQETQYF. The DNA for the CDR3 is TGTGCCAGCAGCTTGGTTGGGACCCAAGAGACCCAGTACTTC.